This note documents a single T cell receptor (beta chain) sequence. Trimming cost V 1 base and J 3 bases; bases outside gene matches: 7. There are 17 residues in the CDR3. Germline values: CDR1 SGHRS, CDR2 YFSETQ. Produced via immunoSEQ multiplex PCR; TCRdb's table is partial and in-frame only. The repertoire includes 18,000 or so clones, around 77% of them detected once, and about 8.1% sits in the top ten. The sample belongs to a study of neoadjuvant nivolumab and ipilimumab in lung cancer. This receptor was identified in an adult with non-small cell lung cancer. The sequencing used tumor tissue, collected after neoadjuvant nivolumab, alone or with ipilimumab, at or shortly before surgery. The V and J genes are TRBV5-1 and TRBJ2-2; 9 positions agree with TRBD2. The CDR3 reads CASSLLFRGGDTGELFF. Here the CDR3 DNA reads TGCGCCAGCAGCTTGTTATTCCGCGGGGGGGACACCGGGGAGCTGTTTTTT.